This is a list of T cell receptor beta chains from one sample in a study of T cells in narcolepsy. Sequencing was performed with immunoSEQ multiplex PCR; in TCRdb, only in-frame clones are kept and a portion is missing. Seen here are tens of thousands of clones, under 85% observed once, and the top ten hold around 1.3%. Sample: CD45RA- memory CD4+ T cells from PBMCs. These receptors were obtained from a human donor with narcolepsy. Both conserved end residues are part of each CDR3. D genes are given only for firm matches. Expanded clones get a size class; other rows say once, few or many, or leave the size out.

. | . | TRBJ2-7 | TRBV7-9 | TGTGCCAGCAGTTCAACGATGCGAGGCTCCTACGAGCAGTACTTC | CASSSTMRGSYEQYF
. | . | TRBJ2-2 | TRBV27 | TGTGCCAGCAGTGCGCAACAGATCACCGGGGAGCTGTTTTTT | CASSAQQITGELFF
. | . | TRBJ2-6 | TRBV14 | TGTGCCAGCAGCCCCACGCGGACAGTCGTCCTGACTTTC | CASSPTRTVVLTF
once | TRBD1 | TRBJ1-2 | TRBV5-6 | TGTGCCAGCAGCTCTTGGACAGGGGATGGCTACACCTTC | CASSSWTGDGYTF
. | TRBD1 | TRBJ2-7 | TRBV18 | TGTGCCAGCTCAACCGACAGGGCCGGCGGAGAGCAGTACTTC | CASSTDRAGGEQYF
. | . | TRBJ2-7 | TRBV5-4 | TGTGCCAGCTCCCGGCCAGGCCGAAGCTCCTACGAGCAGTACTTC | CASSRPGRSSYEQYF
few | . | TRBJ1-5 | TRBV4-2 | TGTGCCAGCAGCCAGAGCGCTCAGGGACGACAGCCCCAGCATTTT | CASSQSAQGRQPQHF
. | . | TRBJ2-2 | TRBV5-4 | TGTGCCAGCAGCTTGATAGGGGTCGGCGGGGAGCTGTTTTTT | CASSLIGVGGELFF
. | . | TRBJ1-2 | TRBV5-6 | TGTGCCAGCAGCCCTCCCCGGCGGGCTCGAAGGGATGGTTACACCTTC | CASSPPRRARRDGYTF
. | . | TRBJ1-5 | TRBV30 | TGTGCCTGGAGTCAAGGGCCTGAAGGACAGCCCCAGCATTTT | CAWSQGPEGQPQHF
. | TRBD1 | TRBJ1-6 | TRBV18 | TGTGCCAGCTCGAGACAGGGCGATTCACCCCTCCACTTT | CASSRQGDSPLHF
. | . | TRBJ2-3 | TRBV7-9 | TGTGCCAGCAGCTCAACAACGCGGACGCAGTATTTT | CASSSTTRTQYF
. | TRBD2 | TRBJ2-3 | TRBV6-4 | TGTGCCAGCAGTCAGACTAGCGGGGGGGCCACAGATACGCAGTATTTT | CASSQTSGGATDTQYF
. | TRBD2 | TRBJ2-3 | TRBV7-6 | TGTGCCAGCAGCCCCCAGCGGGGGGGCTCAGATACGCAGTATTTT | CASSPQRGGSDTQYF
once | . | TRBJ2-5 | TRBV7-2 | TGTGCCAGCAGCTTGAGGAGAAAAGTGGAGACCCAGTACTTC | CASSLRRKVETQYF
once | . | TRBJ1-6 | TRBV4-3 | TGCGCCAGCAGCCAAGATCTTGGGACACTAGGGTCACCCCTCCACTTT | CASSQDLGTLGSPLHF
. | TRBD1 | TRBJ1-2 | TRBV28 | TGTGCCAGCAGTTTGCAGGGGGCCAACTATGGCTACACCTTC | CASSLQGANYGYTF
. | . | TRBJ1-2 | TRBV11-2 | TGTGCCAGCAGCTTGGGAGCTAACTATGGCTACACCTTC | CASSLGANYGYTF
. | TRBD1 | TRBJ2-5 | TRBV2 | TGTGCCAGCAGTAGACAGGGGGGTAGGGAGACCCAGTACTTC | CASSRQGGRETQYF
. | . | TRBJ2-5 | TRBV19 | TGTGCCAGTAGTATCTTCGGACAGCAAGAGACCCAGTACTTC | CASSIFGQQETQYF
. | . | TRBJ1-1 | TRBV12-5 | TGTGCTAGGGGGGGGAACACTGAAGCTTTCTTT | CARGGNTEAFF
. | . | TRBJ2-2 | TRBV13 | TGTGCCAGCAGCTCGACAGAGGTGTGGACCGGGGAGCTGTTTTTT | CASSSTEVWTGELFF
. | . | TRBJ1-1 | TRBV2 | TGTGCCAGCAGTGGGATAGCTTCGGGCACTGAAGCTTTCTTT | CASSGIASGTEAFF
. | . | TRBJ2-5 | TRBV6-5 | TGTGCCAACGACGAGACCCAGTACTTC | CANDETQYF
. | TRBD2 | TRBJ2-1 | TRBV28 | TGTGCCAGCAGTTTATCGCTAGCGGGGGCCAGGGACAATGAGCAGTTCTTC | CASSLSLAGARDNEQFF
. | TRBD1 | TRBJ1-5 | TRBV6-5 | TGTGCCAGCAGTTGGGACAGGGGAAAGCCCCAGCATTTT | CASSWDRGKPQHF
. | . | TRBJ1-5 | TRBV5-6 | TGTGCCAGCAGCTTCGGGAGGAGCAATCAGCCCCAGCATTTT | CASSFGRSNQPQHF
once | TRBD1 | TRBJ2-1 | TRBV5-1 | TGCGCCAGCAGCCCCCAGGGGGCGGACGATCCCAATGAGCAGTTCTTC | CASSPQGADDPNEQFF
. | TRBD1 | TRBJ1-6 | TRBV6-1 | TGTGCCAGCAGATTCGAGGGACAGAATAATTCACCCCTCCACTTT | CASRFEGQNNSPLHF
. | . | TRBJ2-2 | TRBV9 | TGTGCCAGCAGCGAGCTCAGCTGGAACACCGGGGAGCTGTTTTTT | CASSELSWNTGELFF